This is a list of T cell receptor beta chains from one sample in a study of CD4 T cells in relation to SARS-CoV-2 and coronaviruses. Data came from immunoSEQ multiplex PCR; TCRdb stores just in-frame clones and leaves some out. In the table there are tens of thousands of clones, roughly 74% of which are singletons. These receptors lack a known antigen. The sequenced material came from CD4+ T cells from PBMCs, cultured in vitro. These receptors all come from a human donor in good health. CDR3s include the opening cysteine and the closing phenylalanine or tryptophan. D genes are given only for firm matches. Where a row states a size, it is once, few, many or the class of an expanded clone; other rows omit it.

size: .; D: TRBD1; V: TRBV28; J: TRBJ1-1; DNA: TGTGCCAGCAGTTTAGGGACAGCTCTCATCGGGGACACTGAAGCTTTCTTT; CDR3: CASSLGTALIGDTEAFF
size: .; D: .; V: TRBV10-2; J: TRBJ1-5; DNA: TGCGCCAGCAGTGACGGGCGGGTTCAGCCCCAGCATTTT; CDR3: CASSDGRVQPQHF
size: .; D: TRBD1; V: TRBV9; J: TRBJ1-4; DNA: TGTGCCAGCAGCGAACGGACAGGGGGGGAAAAACTGTTTTTT; CDR3: CASSERTGGEKLFF
size: .; D: TRBD1; V: TRBV6-6; J: TRBJ2-1; DNA: TGTGCCAGCAGTTACTCGCAGGGGGACAATGAGCAGTTCTTC; CDR3: CASSYSQGDNEQFF
size: few; D: .; V: TRBV6-1; J: TRBJ2-7; DNA: TGTGCCAGCAGTGAGAGTGTGGGTAGCGGACCCTACGAGCAGTACTTC; CDR3: CASSESVGSGPYEQYF
size: .; D: .; V: TRBV9; J: TRBJ1-3; DNA: TGTGCCAGCAGCGCCAGGGGAGGGGCCAGCTCTGGAAACACCATATATTTT; CDR3: CASSARGGASSGNTIYF
size: .; D: .; V: TRBV10-3; J: TRBJ2-5; DNA: TGTGCCGTTCTCCGAGGCGAGACCCAGTACTTC; CDR3: CAVLRGETQYF
size: .; D: .; V: TRBV19; J: TRBJ2-1; DNA: TGTGCCAGTAGTACGGGAATAAGCCCCTACAATGAGCAGTTCTTC; CDR3: CASSTGISPYNEQFF
size: .; D: .; V: TRBV10-3; J: TRBJ2-7; DNA: .; CDR3: CAIMGVAGGTYEQYF
size: .; D: .; V: TRBV5-4; J: TRBJ1-6; DNA: TGTGCCAGCAGTGTCGGTGATTCCTATAATTCACCCCTCCACTTT; CDR3: CASSVGDSYNSPLHF
size: .; D: .; V: TRBV5-8; J: TRBJ2-4; DNA: TGTGCCAGCACCCCGAGACCGTCCCAAAACATTCAGTACTTC; CDR3: CASTPRPSQNIQYF
size: .; D: TRBD1; V: TRBV19; J: TRBJ1-2; DNA: TGTGCCAGTAGTACGACAGGGGGCACTTCTGGCTACACCTTC; CDR3: CASSTTGGTSGYTF
size: .; D: .; V: TRBV27; J: TRBJ1-1; DNA: TGTGCCAGCAGTTTATCGTCGGGACGGAGAACGAACACTGAAGCTTTCTTT; CDR3: CASSLSSGRRTNTEAFF
size: .; D: .; V: TRBV30; J: TRBJ2-1; DNA: TGTGCCTGGAGCGGCGCCAATGAGCAGTTCTTC; CDR3: CAWSGANEQFF
size: .; D: TRBD1; V: TRBV5-1; J: TRBJ1-2; DNA: TGCGCCAGCAGCACAGGACAGGGACTAACTTATTGGGATGGCTACACCTTC; CDR3: CASSTGQGLTYWDGYTF
size: .; D: TRBD2; V: TRBV7-3; J: TRBJ2-7; DNA: TGTGCCAGCAGCCTAAGTAGCGGGAGTGACGAGCAGTACTTC; CDR3: CASSLSSGSDEQYF
size: .; D: .; V: TRBV20-1; J: TRBJ1-1; DNA: TGCAGTGCTAGTGGGGGAGCAACATCTTGGAACACTGAAGCTTTCTTT; CDR3: CSASGGATSWNTEAFF
size: .; D: .; V: TRBV28; J: TRBJ1-2; DNA: TGTGCCAGCAGGGGGGGAGGAACCCATGGCTACACCTTC; CDR3: CASRGGGTHGYTF
size: once; D: .; V: TRBV15; J: TRBJ1-2; DNA: TGTGCCACCAGCAGAGACTTGGCCCAGCCGGGCCCTCGCATTTCTAACTATGGCTACACCTTC; CDR3: CATSRDLAQPGPRISNYGYTF
size: .; D: TRBD2; V: TRBV5-6; J: TRBJ2-2; DNA: TGTGCCAGCAGCTTGCTAGCGGTGAACACCGGGGAGCTGTTTTTT; CDR3: CASSLLAVNTGELFF
size: .; D: TRBD1; V: TRBV10-3; J: TRBJ1-1; DNA: TGTGCCATCAGTGAGGGACAGGCGAACACTGAAGCTTTCTTT; CDR3: CAISEGQANTEAFF
size: .; D: TRBD1; V: TRBV5-4; J: TRBJ2-2; DNA: TGTGCCAGCAGCTCGAACAGGGGGCACACCGGGGAGCTGTTTTTT; CDR3: CASSSNRGHTGELFF
size: few; D: TRBD1; V: TRBV30; J: TRBJ1-5; DNA: TGTGCCTGGAGTGGGACAGGGGGCGGTCAGCCCCAGCATTTT; CDR3: CAWSGTGGGQPQHF
size: .; D: .; V: TRBV18; J: TRBJ1-2; DNA: TGTGCCAGCTCACCGACACGGTACTATGGCTACACCTTC; CDR3: CASSPTRYYGYTF
size: .; D: .; V: TRBV24-1; J: TRBJ1-1; DNA: TGTGCCACCAGTGTGGGGCGGGAAGCTTTCTTT; CDR3: CATSVGREAFF
size: .; D: TRBD2; V: TRBV5-6; J: TRBJ2-7; DNA: TGTGCCAGCAGCTTTTTAGCGGGAGACGAGCAGTACTTC; CDR3: CASSFLAGDEQYF
size: .; D: TRBD2; V: TRBV10-3; J: TRBJ2-7; DNA: TGTGCCATTAGGTCGGGGGGCGAGCAGTACTTC; CDR3: CAIRSGGEQYF
size: .; D: TRBD2; V: TRBV7-8; J: TRBJ2-7; DNA: TGTGCCAGCAGCTTGACCCTAGCGGGTCTCTCCTACGAGCAGTACTTC; CDR3: CASSLTLAGLSYEQYF
size: once; D: .; V: TRBV4-2; J: TRBJ2-7; DNA: TGTGCCAGCAGCCAAGTAAGGGATGAGTCCTACGAGCAGTACTTC; CDR3: CASSQVRDESYEQYF
size: .; D: .; V: TRBV30; J: TRBJ1-1; DNA: TGTGCCTGGAGGCGGGAGAAGACTGAAGCTTTCTTT; CDR3: CAWRREKTEAFF
size: .; D: .; V: TRBV3-1/TRBV3-2; J: TRBJ1-6; DNA: TGTGCCAGCAGCCAACTACGTAGGACCGACTATAATTCACCCCTCCACTTT; CDR3: CASSQLRRTDYNSPLHF
size: .; D: .; V: TRBV14; J: TRBJ2-1; DNA: TGTGCCAGCAGCCAAGATTGGGGGGAGCAGTTCTTC; CDR3: CASSQDWGEQFF
size: few; D: .; V: TRBV24-1; J: TRBJ2-1; DNA: TGTGCCACCAGTGATCCACTGTCAAATGAGCAGTTCTTC; CDR3: CATSDPLSNEQFF
size: .; D: TRBD1; V: TRBV14; J: TRBJ2-5; DNA: TGTGCCAGCAGCCCTGGACAGGGGGCTTTAGAGACCCAGTACTTC; CDR3: CASSPGQGALETQYF
size: .; D: .; V: TRBV10-2; J: TRBJ1-5; DNA: TGCGCCAGCAGTGCAGGGGCTTTGGATCAGCCCCAGCATTTT; CDR3: CASSAGALDQPQHF
size: .; D: .; V: TRBV19; J: TRBJ1-5; DNA: TGTGCCAGTAGTGAGTGGGGGATACATCGCAATCAGCCCCAGCATTTT; CDR3: CASSEWGIHRNQPQHF
size: .; D: .; V: TRBV5-6; J: TRBJ2-7; DNA: TGTGCCAGCAGCGCGACAAATTCCTACGAGCAGTACTTC; CDR3: CASSATNSYEQYF
size: .; D: TRBD1; V: TRBV18; J: TRBJ1-1; DNA: TGTGCCAGCTCAGCCGCCCTTGACAGGGGGCGAGCTTTCTTT; CDR3: CASSAALDRGRAFF
size: .; D: TRBD1; V: TRBV4-2; J: TRBJ2-7; DNA: TGTGCCAGCAGCCATTCAAGGGGGCTCGAGCAGTACTTC; CDR3: CASSHSRGLEQYF
size: .; D: .; V: TRBV3-1/TRBV3-2; J: TRBJ1-5; DNA: TGTGCCAGCAGCCAAAGGACTACATCAGTAAATAGCAATCAGCCCCAGCATTTT; CDR3: CASSQRTTSVNSNQPQHF
size: .; D: .; V: TRBV5-1; J: TRBJ2-7; DNA: TGCGCCAGCAGCTTGCGGCGGGCCTCCTACGAGCAGTACTTC; CDR3: CASSLRRASYEQYF
size: .; D: TRBD1; V: TRBV5-4; J: TRBJ2-1; DNA: TGTGCCAGCAGCTCCCGGGACAGGGATCTAGATGAGCAGTTCTTC; CDR3: CASSSRDRDLDEQFF
size: .; D: TRBD2; V: TRBV5-1; J: TRBJ2-2; DNA: TGCGCCAGCAGCCCGGAGGGACTAGCGGTCACCGGGGAGCTGTTTTTT; CDR3: CASSPEGLAVTGELFF
size: .; D: .; V: TRBV30; J: TRBJ2-3; DNA: TGTGCCTGGGAAGAACTAGCACTAAGCACAGATACGCAGTATTTT; CDR3: CAWEELALSTDTQYF
size: .; D: TRBD2; V: TRBV5-4; J: TRBJ2-3; DNA: TGTGCCAGCAGCTTGGGCGGGAGAGGCACAGATACGCAGTATTTT; CDR3: CASSLGGRGTDTQYF
size: .; D: TRBD2; V: TRBV7-7; J: TRBJ2-5; DNA: TGTGCCAGCAGCTTAGGCAGGACTAGCCAAGAGACCCAGTACTTC; CDR3: CASSLGRTSQETQYF
size: .; D: .; V: TRBV4-2; J: TRBJ2-7; DNA: TGTGCCAGCAGCCAAGGGGCCATCTACGAGCAGTACTTC; CDR3: CASSQGAIYEQYF
size: .; D: TRBD2; V: TRBV19; J: TRBJ2-5; DNA: TGTGCCAGTAGTAGAGGGACTAGCGGGAGAGAGACCCAGTACTTC; CDR3: CASSRGTSGRETQYF
size: .; D: .; V: TRBV30; J: TRBJ2-3; DNA: TGTGCCTGGAGTGTAAGAGGAGGGGTAAGCACAGATACGCAGTATTTT; CDR3: CAWSVRGGVSTDTQYF
size: .; D: .; V: TRBV4-2; J: TRBJ1-5; DNA: TGTGCCAGCAGCCCTGACAGGATTAATCAGCCCCAGCATTTT; CDR3: CASSPDRINQPQHF
size: .; D: .; V: TRBV7-9; J: TRBJ2-5; DNA: TGTGCCAGCAGCTTAGCGACCCGGGGACATCGTGAGACCCAGTACTTC; CDR3: CASSLATRGHRETQYF
size: .; D: .; V: TRBV29-1; J: TRBJ1-1; DNA: TGCAGCGTTGATCAACAGAACACTGAAGCTTTCTTT; CDR3: CSVDQQNTEAFF
size: .; D: .; V: TRBV7-9; J: TRBJ1-1; DNA: TGTGCCAGCAGCGACGGACCCAAGGGAGTAACTGAAGCTTTCTTT; CDR3: CASSDGPKGVTEAFF
size: once; D: .; V: TRBV7-6; J: TRBJ2-1; DNA: TGTGCCAGCAGCTTAGTGGGGGGCTCTGTAAATGAGCAGTTCTTC; CDR3: CASSLVGGSVNEQFF